The next 21 T cell receptor beta chains were all read from a single sample in a study of Ad26.COV2.S vaccination and SARS-CoV-2 variants. Profiled with immunoSEQ multiplex PCR; TCRdb holds only in-frame clones, not every one. Of some 390,000 clones listed, 80% to 90% are singletons. Noted treatment: about 20 received Ad26.COV2.S at low or high dose, single or two shots; 5 received placebo; per-sample allocation not given. Collection of the samples took place on day 63 after the first injection of vaccine or placebo. This sample comprised peripheral blood, obtained in a trial of Ad26.COV2.S vaccine versus placebo. All receptors derive from a person between 18 and 65 years old who received the Ad26.COV2.S COVID-19 vaccine or a placebo.

This clone occurred a few times. The chain carries TRBV11-2 and TRBJ1-3, with TRBD1 identical over 7 bases. This CDR3 has 15 amino acids. V shed 5 bases, J shed 4 bases, and the junction held 8 bases outside the gene matches. Germline-derived CDR1 and CDR2 are SGHAT and FQNNGV. This chain's CDR3 is CASSPHRGAGNTIYF. The CDR3 region has the DNA TGTGCCAGCAGCCCACACAGGGGAGCAGGAAACACCATATATTTT.

The chain joins TRBV6-5 to TRBJ1-2; D is uncertain. V gave up 8 bases and J gave up 8 bases, with 24 bases separating them. Germline V gene data show CDR1 as MNHEY and CDR2 as SVGAGI. The CDR3 runs 15 residues. Written as DNA, the CDR3 is TGTGCCAGCTTCCCTAGCTCAGCTGGCTTGAGAGGCTACACCTTC. It encodes CASFPSSAGLRGYTF.

The chain couples TRBV6-1 to TRBJ1-2; D is perhaps TRBD1 (5 bases). The CDR3 length is 14 residues. V was cut by 2 bases and J by 3 bases, with 10 bases left in between. The germline gives CDR1 MNHNS, CDR2 SASEGT. The CDR3 spells CASSEMRDYYGYTF. CDR3 bases: TGTGCCAGCAGTGAAATGAGGGACTACTATGGCTACACCTTC.

The chain is built from TRBV3-1 (or the pseudogene TRBV3-2) and TRBJ2-7; 11 positions match TRBD2. V lost 3 bases and J lost 0; bases outside the gene matches: 7. The CDR3 has 17 residues. CDR1 is LGHDT and CDR2 is YNNKEL in the germline V gene (reference sequence). The CDR3 protein is CASSHLSGGASSYEQYF. In nucleotides, the CDR3 is TGTGCCAGCAGCCACCTTAGCGGGGGGGCCTCCTCCTACGAGCAGTACTTC.

The chain is built from TRBV27 and TRBJ2-2; D call uncertain. This CDR3 has 15 residues. Germline CDR1 and CDR2: MNHEY and SMNVEV (reference sequence). V was pared by 6 bases and J by 6 bases, with 17 bases between. For the CDR3, the DNA is TGTGCCAGCAGCCGCCGGCTCCGAGGTCCCGGGGAGCTGTTTTTT. This translates into CASSRRLRGPGELFF.

The chain is built from TRBV5-4 and TRBJ2-5; D ambiguous. The CDR3 runs to 13 residues. The V gene lost 0 bases and the J gene lost 5 bases, with 8 bases spanning the gap. The germline CDR1 and CDR2 sequences are SGHNT and YYREEE (reference sequence). The DNA of the CDR3 is TGTGCCAGCAGCTTGGTAGCTATGGAGACCCAGTACTTC. Translating it yields CASSLVAMETQYF.

The chain combines TRBV6-6 with TRBJ2-5, with D possibly being TRBD2 (6 bases). The V and J ends lost 6 bases and 3 bases respectively, with 14 bases between them. The CDR3 runs to 14 residues. Germline V gene sequence: CDR1 MNHNY, CDR2 SVGAGI (reference sequence). This chain's CDR3 is CASRATGLKETQYF. As DNA, the CDR3 is TGTGCCAGCAGGGCTACGGGACTGAAAGAGACCCAGTACTTC.

The J gene is TRBJ1-1, the V gene TRBV5-4; no reliable D call. V was cut by 0 bases and J by 5 bases, with 11 bases left in between. CDR3 length: 14 residues. CDR1 is SGHNT and CDR2 is YYREEE in the germline V gene (reference sequence). The CDR3 coding sequence is TGTGCCAGCAGCTTGGGGGGTACTTTAACTGAAGCTTTCTTT. Residues: CASSLGGTLTEAFF.

A remark on this clone: Distinct nucleotide sequences in the sample also encode this CDR3. This chain uses TRBV19 with TRBJ1-1; D is undetermined. Germline V gene data show CDR1 as LNHDA and CDR2 as SQIVND (reference sequence). The CDR3 length is 12 residues. Trimming left V 3 bases short and J 5 bases short, with 7 bases between. The CDR3 reads CASSIWGTEAFF. Here the CDR3 DNA reads TGTGCCAGTAGTATTTGGGGTACTGAAGCTTTCTTT.

This chain joins TRBV7-8 and TRBJ2-1, with no clear D. The CDR3 contains 10 residues. CDR1 and CDR2 (germline): SGHVS, FQNEAQ. V dropped 3 bases and J dropped 8 bases, with 2 bases sitting between them. The CDR3 is CASSFDEQFF. In nucleotides, the CDR3 is TGTGCCAGCAGCTTTGATGAGCAGTTCTTC.

The chain has TRBV24-1 and TRBJ1-1, with 8 bases lining up with TRBD1. Germline CDR1 and CDR2: KGHDR and SFDVKD. This CDR3 is built from 14 residues. V gave up 4 bases and J gave up 6 bases; unmatched junction bases: 6. Here the CDR3 reads CATSESDRAAEAFF. CDR3 coding DNA: TGTGCCACCAGTGAGTCGGACAGGGCTGCTGAAGCTTTCTTT.

The chain recombines TRBV2 with TRBJ2-3, with TRBD1 matching over 7 bases. CDR1 is SNHLY and CDR2 is FYNNEI in the germline V gene. This CDR3 has 15 residues. The V gene end was trimmed by 2 bases and the J gene end by 1 base; junction bases not matched to a gene: 3. CDR3 sequence reads: CASSEWDRGTDTQYF. CDR3 coding DNA: TGTGCCAGCAGTGAATGGGACAGAGGCACAGATACGCAGTATTTT.

The chain carries TRBV7-6 and TRBJ2-7, with 9 bases aligning to TRBD2. The CDR3 is 15 residues long. After removal of 0 bases from V and 3 bases from J, the junction contained 3 bases not matched to a gene. Per the germline V gene, CDR1 is SGHVS and CDR2 is FNYEAQ. Here the CDR3 reads CASSLALAGFYEQYF. Here the CDR3 DNA reads TGTGCCAGCAGCTTAGCGCTAGCGGGGTTCTACGAGCAGTACTTC.

This chain joins TRBV5-8 and TRBJ2-4; 7 bases are a match to TRBD1. V shed 2 bases, J shed 12 bases, and the junction held 14 bases outside the gene matches. This CDR3 comprises 15 residues. Germline V gene lookup returns CDR1 SGHTS and CDR2 YDEGEE. CDR3: CASSFSGTASRPQYF. CDR3 sequence (DNA): TGTGCCAGCAGCTTTTCCGGGACAGCATCTCGCCCTCAGTACTTC. The complete variable domain, with remaining parts taken from reference TRBV5-8 and TRBJ2-4, reads EAGVTQSPTHLIKTRGQQATLRCSPISGHTSVYWYQQALGLGLQFLLWYDEGEERNRGNFPPRFSGRQFPNYSSELNVNALELEDSALYLCASSFSGTASRPQYFGAGTRLSVL.

Concerning this clone: This specimen includes other DNA sequences encoding the same CDR3. The chain links TRBV12-3 or TRBV12-4 to TRBJ2-2, with D possibly being TRBD2 (6 bases). The CDR3 loop spans 13 amino acids. The V end lost 1 base, the J end lost 6 bases, and 6 bases lay between the germline ends. The CDR3 region has the DNA TGTGCCAGCAGTTTAGGGAGGGCCGGGGAGCTGTTTTTT. It is translated as CASSLGRAGELFF.

This chain connects TRBV27 to TRBJ2-3; D is undetermined. CDR1 is MNHEY and CDR2 is SMNVEV in the germline V gene (reference sequence). This CDR3 is built from 13 residues. Between the trimmed V and J ends, which lost 2 bases and 3 bases, there was a span of 6 bases. The CDR3 bases are TGTGCCAGCAGTTTACTCCCAACAGATACGCAGTATTTT. It translates to CASSLLPTDTQYF.

The chain links TRBV9 to TRBJ1-1; D remains ambiguous. CDR1 is SGDLS, CDR2 YYNGEE, per germline. There are 14 residues in the CDR3. V lost 3 bases, J lost 2 bases, and 11 bases lay in between. The CDR3 is CASSGEADNTEAFF. CDR3 nucleotide sequence: TGTGCCAGCAGCGGGGAGGCGGATAACACTGAAGCTTTCTTT.

The chain employs TRBV6-1 and TRBJ2-7; 8 bases line up with TRBD1. This CDR3 is 14 amino acids long. The V gene's germline CDR1 is MNHNS and CDR2 SASEGT. J was trimmed by 2 bases and V by 2 bases; bases with no gene match: 2. The CDR3 nucleotides read TGTGCCAGCAGTGAACAGGGGGCCCCCTACGAGCAGTACTTC. Translating it yields CASSEQGAPYEQYF.

The rearrangement uses TRBV29-1 and TRBJ1-1; possible D gene TRBD1, 6 bases. Germline V gene lookup returns CDR1 SQVTM and CDR2 ANQGSEA. V gave up 4 bases and J gave up 7 bases, with 10 bases separating them. The CDR3 extends over 11 amino acids. The CDR3 nucleotides are TGCAGCGTTGTAGGACAGCTTGAAGCTTTCTTT. Its translation is CSVVGQLEAFF.

The chain recombines TRBV10-1 with TRBJ2-1; TRBD1 agrees at 8 bases. CDR3 length: 14 residues. Germline lookup yields CDR1 WNHNN and CDR2 SYGVQD (reference sequence). The J segment lost 4 bases and the V segment lost 6 bases, leaving 5 bases of the junction unmatched. The CDR3 is CASSFGQGYNEQFF. CDR3 DNA sequence: TGCGCCAGCAGCTTCGGACAGGGTTACAATGAGCAGTTCTTC.

The chain employs TRBV5-4 and TRBJ2-5; 8 positions match TRBD2. The CDR3 runs 14 residues. V shed 4 bases and J 5 bases; nucleotides not matched to a gene: 7. Per the germline V gene, CDR1 is SGHNT and CDR2 is YYREEE (reference sequence). Here the CDR3 reads CASSLSGAGETQYF. DNA for the CDR3: TGTGCCAGCAGCCTTAGCGGGGCGGGGGAGACCCAGTACTTC.